This TCR beta chain is from a study of cytomegalovirus exposure and HLA in healthy donors. PCR amplification relied on 60 Vbeta primers (plus 13 Jbeta primers). Generated by immunoSEQ multiplex PCR, the TCRdb table keeps only in-frame clones and is missing some. The sample includes 150,000 or so clones, roughly 80% of them seen just once. Healthy bone marrow donors supplied every sample. In regard to this clone: What it binds is not known.

General observations from the study: Association of a missense DCLRE1C variant with TCR beta V- and J-gene trimming was reported in a later analysis. As a later analysis revealed, the rate of TCR association differed by HLA locus, with DRB1 most and HLA-C fewest. One later analysis reportedly identified an Asian-associated ancestry cluster that showed fewer N-insertions than the approximately 670-donor mean.

Trimming took off 5 bases at V and 2 bases at J, with 15 bases between the two ends. The CDR3 length is 15 residues. Germline CDR1 MRHNA, CDR2 SNTAGT. The receptor's source is a female donor in good health and CMV-seronegative. The rearrangement uses TRBV6-4 and TRBJ2-5; possibly TRBD2 for D (5 bases). Sequencing input: PBMCs. CDR3 sequence: CASSIDPSGQETQYF. CDR3 bases: TGTGCCAGCAGTATAGACCCTTCGGGGCAAGAGACCCAGTACTTC.